The 11 T cell receptor beta chains given below trace back to one sample, sequenced in a study of shared clonotypes between healthy human individuals. Profiling relied on immunoSEQ multiplex PCR, and the TCRdb table lists in-frame clones only, not all of them. Found here are 950,000 to 1,100,000 clones, about 77% of them singletons; the top ten hold over 1.3%. Sequenced input: memory CD4+ T cells sorted from blood. This sample's subset: CD45RA-negative fraction. The receptors were gathered from a man aged 18 to 35 in good health.

This clone was observed a single time. This sequence joins TRBV6-6 and TRBJ2-5; 8 bases map to TRBD2. There are 15 residues in the CDR3. V gave up 2 bases and J gave up 4 bases; unmatched junction bases: 6. CDR1 is MNHNY and CDR2 is SVGAGI in the germline V gene (reference sequence). This CDR3 reads CASSYLGLEGETQYF. The CDR3 nucleotides are TGTGCCAGCAGTTACCTGGGACTAGAGGGAGAGACCCAGTACTTC.

A remark on this clone: This same CDR3 is encoded by further DNA sequences in the sample. This rearrangement joins TRBV27 to TRBJ1-1; D is ambiguous. V lost 2 bases to trimming and J lost 5 bases, with 9 bases between them. The length of the CDR3 is 13 residues. Germline CDR1 and CDR2: MNHEY and SMNVEV (reference sequence). CDR3 nucleotide sequence: TGTGCCAGCAGTTTACGGGGTGGGACTGAAGCTTTCTTT. Encoded protein: CASSLRGGTEAFF.

This clone was counted between two and nine times. The J gene is TRBJ1-1, the V gene TRBV10-3; a weak D match, TRBD1 (6 bases). CDR3 length equals 14 residues. V lost 3 bases to trimming and J lost 1 base, with 9 bases between them. The germline V gene encodes CDR1 ENHRY and CDR2 SYGVKD. As DNA, the CDR3 is TGTGCCATCAGTGATGGCAGGGGGAACACTGAAGCTTTCTTT. Amino acids: CAISDGRGNTEAFF.

The rearrangement joins TRBV29-1 to TRBJ1-4; D is unclear. Germline CDR1 is SQVTM and CDR2 is ANQGSEA. The CDR3 runs to 14 residues. V was cut by 6 bases and J by 3 bases, with 14 bases left in between. The CDR3 DNA is TGCAGCGTGGGTGACACCGGGTCTAATGAAAAACTGTTTTTT. Translating gives CSVGDTGSNEKLFF.

This clone was counted only a few times. The V and J genes are TRBV7-9 and TRBJ2-5; tentative D call: TRBD2 (5 bases). This CDR3 is built from 12 residues. Looked up from germline, CDR1 is SEHNR and CDR2 is FQNEAQ (reference sequence). V lost 5 bases and J lost 7, with 11 bases in between. CDR3 residues: CASSGSLGTQYF. The CDR3 DNA reads TGTGCCAGCAGCGGGAGCCTGGGGACCCAGTACTTC.

Notes on this clone: Being one base from a much bigger clone, this may be a read error. This rearrangement joins TRBV30 to TRBJ1-2, with a weak D call TRBD1 (5 bases). The V gene lost 1 base and the J gene lost 6 bases, with 9 bases spanning the gap. Germline assignment: CDR1 GTSNPN and CDR2 SVGIG (reference sequence). The CDR3 spans 12 residues. In DNA form, the CDR3 reads TGTGCCTGGAGTGGGGACGGGGATGGCTACACCTTC. Residues: CAWSGDGDGYTF.

This clone was seen a single time. This chain joins TRBV6-5 and TRBJ2-3; 9 bases are shared with TRBD2. V trimming: 2 bases; J trimming: 3 bases; junction bases outside the gene matches: 6. Germline values: CDR1 MNHEY, CDR2 SVGAGI. This CDR3 has 16 amino acids. The CDR3 region has the DNA TGTGCCAGCAGTTACCCTCTAGCGGGGACTACAGATACGCAGTATTTT. Residues: CASSYPLAGTTDTQYF.

The chain carries TRBV30 and TRBJ1-4, with 8 bases identical to TRBD1. The CDR3 consists of 13 residues. V lost 6 bases and J lost 9; bases outside the gene matches: 9. Germline loops: CDR1 GTSNPN, CDR2 SVGIG (reference sequence). In nucleotides, the CDR3 is TGTGCCTGCCAAGGACAGGGAGGTAAAAAACTGTTTTTT. This sequence encodes CACQGQGGKKLFF.

This chain connects TRBV7-9 to TRBJ1-1; D not resolved. From germline, CDR1 is SEHNR and CDR2 FQNEAQ (reference sequence). The CDR3 has 13 residues. Trimming pared 3 bases from V and 1 base from J, leaving 6 bases between. The CDR3 DNA is TGTGCCAGCAGCTTTGGGTCGAACACTGAAGCTTTCTTT. Its protein is CASSFGSNTEAFF. The entire variable domain, with the rest obtained from reference TRBV7-9 and TRBJ1-1, is as follows: DTGVSQNPRHKITKRGQNVTFRCDPISEHNRLYWYRQTLGQGPEFLTYFQNEAQLEKSRLLSDRFSAERPKGSFSTLEIQRTEQGDSAMYLCASSFGSNTEAFFGQGTRLTVV.

The V gene is TRBV27, the J gene TRBJ2-1; D tentatively fits TRBD1 or TRBD2 (5 bases each). The V gene lost 3 bases and the J gene lost 9 bases, with 9 bases spanning the gap. CDR1 MNHEY and CDR2 SMNVEV come from the germline V gene (reference sequence). The CDR3 is made up of 12 amino acids. CDR3 sequence reads: CASSFTRGEQFF. In nucleotides, the CDR3 is TGTGCCAGCAGTTTCACTAGGGGTGAGCAGTTCTTC.

The chain employs TRBV6-5 and TRBJ1-2; maybe TRBD1 (6 bases). The CDR3 extends over 14 amino acids. With 0 bases removed from V and 3 bases from J, the gap between germline ends came to 8 bases. Per the germline V gene, CDR1 is MNHEY and CDR2 is SVGAGI. The CDR3 region is CASSYSAGDYGYTF. CDR3 sequence (DNA): TGTGCCAGCAGTTACTCAGCAGGGGACTATGGCTACACCTTC.